The 16 T cell receptor beta chains reported below all come from one sample, sequenced in a study of regulatory and conventional T cells in RAG deficiency. Sequencing was performed with immunoSEQ multiplex PCR; in TCRdb, only in-frame clones are kept and a portion is missing. The repertoire holds roughly 8,100 clones, 65% to 85% seen once, with around a third in the top ten. The data also belong to a second study, concerning regulatory T cells. That report adds: Amplification used 52 TRBV primers and 13 TRBJ primers.

Sequenced input: CD8+ T cells sorted from blood. Receptor source: a human donor in good health.

The CDR3, as DNA: TGTGCCAGCGGAGGAGGGCCTGAAGCTTTCTTT. Its translation: CASGGGPEAFF. V is TRBV2 and J is TRBJ1-1; D is undetermined. V lost 8 bases to trimming and J lost 6 bases, with 10 bases between them. The CDR3 has 11 residues. In germline, CDR1 is SNHLY, CDR2 FYNNEI.

The chain uses TRBV19 and TRBJ1-4; a weak D match, TRBD1 (6 bases). Trimming took off 5 bases at V and 4 bases at J, with 14 bases between the two ends. The germline gives CDR1 LNHDA, CDR2 SQIVND (reference sequence). The CDR3 is 15 amino acids. This CDR3 reads CASSDRTVLNEKLFF. The CDR3 nucleotides are TGTGCCAGTAGTGACCGGACAGTGCTTAATGAAAAACTGTTTTTT.

The chain carries TRBV2 and TRBJ2-7, with 8 bases that match TRBD2. Losses at the gene ends were 2 bases for V and 2 bases for J; bases not matched to a gene: 5. CDR3 length equals 15 residues. Germline V gene data show CDR1 as SNHLY and CDR2 as FYNNEI. The chain's CDR3 is CASSELAGVAYEQYF. The CDR3, as DNA: TGTGCCAGCAGTGAACTAGCGGGTGTCGCCTACGAGCAGTACTTC.

CDR3 in amino acids: CASSLRGDKNIQYF. In DNA form, the CDR3 reads TGTGCCAGCAGCCTCAGGGGTGACAAAAACATTCAGTACTTC. This chain joins TRBV6-5 and TRBJ2-4; possibly TRBD1 for D (6 bases). V was shortened by 6 bases and J by 3 bases, with 12 bases between the two germline ends. CDR1 is MNHEY and CDR2 is SVGAGI in the germline V gene. The length of the CDR3 is 14 residues.

The V gene is TRBV21-1, the J gene TRBJ2-6; the table gives TRBD2 as D, unverified against the DNA. TRBV21-1 is a pseudogene. The CDR3 has 16 residues. For the CDR3, the DNA is TGTGCCAGCAGCAAGGAGGGTTCATTTGGGGCCAACGTCCTGACTTTC. Amino acid sequence: CASSKEGSFGANVLTF.

This chain connects TRBV23-1 to TRBJ2-7; D unclear. TRBV23-1 carries the ORF label, with uncertain function. The CDR3 covers 14 residues. Trimming pared 11 bases from V and 3 bases from J, leaving 20 bases between. DNA of the CDR3: TGCGCCGCCAGTTTCGGTCTAGGAAGCTACGAGCAGTACTTC. It yields the protein CAASFGLGSYEQYF.

The chain employs TRBV6-1 and TRBJ1-2; D uncertain. The germline V gene has CDR1 MNHNS and CDR2 SASEGT. The V end was cut by 0 bases, the J end by 5 bases, with 16 bases between. This CDR3 has 16 residues. CDR3 sequence (DNA): TGTGCCAGCAGTGAAGCCCGGCTCGACCCTATTTATGGCTACACCTTC. It codes for CASSEARLDPIYGYTF.

CDR3 nucleotides: TGTGCCAGCAGCTCCTTTTCCTCCGAGCAGTTCTTC. It translates to CASSSFSSEQFF. This chain uses TRBV28 with TRBJ2-1; no clear D. The length of the CDR3 is 12 residues. V was clipped by 6 bases and J by 10 bases, with 13 bases between them. CDR1 and CDR2 from the germline V gene are MDHEN and SYDVKM.

This clone was observed a few times. This chain joins TRBV27 and TRBJ2-5; 11 nucleotides agree with TRBD2. V lost 5 bases to trimming and J lost 1 base; unmatched junction nucleotides: 6. Germline CDR1 reads MNHEY; CDR2 reads SMNVEV (reference sequence). The CDR3 runs to 16 residues. CDR3 bases: TGTGCCAGCAGTCCATTAGCGGGGGGGATCCAAGAGACCCAGTACTTC. Protein sequence: CASSPLAGGIQETQYF.

This chain links TRBV7-9 with TRBJ2-3; 11 bases match TRBD2. J gave up 4 bases and V 3 bases, and 3 bases lay outside the gene matches. The CDR3 length is 15 residues. Germline CDR1 reads SEHNR; CDR2 reads FQNEAQ (reference sequence). DNA for the CDR3: TGTGCCAGCAGCTTGACTAGCGGGAACTCAGATACGCAGTATTTT. It codes for CASSLTSGNSDTQYF.

The table lists this clone with a few counts. This chain links TRBV7-9 with TRBJ2-1; no firm D call. V was cut by 2 bases and J by 10 bases, with 9 bases left in between. The CDR3 loop spans 12 amino acids. CDR1 SEHNR and CDR2 FQNEAQ come from the germline V gene (reference sequence). The CDR3 reads CASSLQVLEQFF. The CDR3 coding sequence is TGTGCCAGCAGCTTACAGGTTTTGGAGCAGTTCTTC.

V gene TRBV7-6 combines with J gene TRBJ2-2; 11 nucleotides agree with TRBD2. The J segment lost 7 bases and the V segment lost 0 bases, leaving 4 bases of the junction unmatched. The CDR3 has 16 amino acids. Per the germline V gene, CDR1 is SGHVS and CDR2 is FNYEAQ. The CDR3 DNA is TGTGCCAGCAGCTTAGCTATCACTAGCGGGGGCGGGGAGCTGTTTTTT. Its protein product is CASSLAITSGGGELFF.

There are a few counts of this clone. The chain uses TRBV30 and TRBJ1-1, with D unresolved. From germline, CDR1 is GTSNPN and CDR2 SVGIG (reference sequence). Between the trimmed V and J ends, which lost 7 bases and 5 bases, there was a span of 14 bases. This CDR3 spans 12 amino acids. This CDR3 reads CASDHAGTEAFF. CDR3 bases: TGTGCCTCTGACCACGCCGGAACTGAAGCTTTCTTT. The entire variable domain, with the rest obtained from reference TRBV30 and TRBJ1-1, is as follows: SQTIHQWPATLVQPVGSPLSLECTVEGTSNPNLYWYRQAAGRGLQLLFYSVGIGQISSEVPQNLSASRPQDRQFILSSKKLLLSDSGFYLCASDHAGTEAFFGQGTRLTVV.

In this sample, this clone turned up a few times. The CDR3 DNA is TGTGCCAGCAGTGGTTTCTATGGCTACACCTTC. It is translated as CASSGFYGYTF. The chain combines TRBV25-1 with TRBJ1-2; unclear D gene. There are 11 residues in the CDR3. CDR1 and CDR2 (germline): MGHDK, SYGVNS. The ends were cut back, 4 bases at V and 4 bases at J, with 4 bases in the middle.

This clone was seen just once. This specimen includes other DNA sequences encoding the same CDR3. This chain links TRBV6-5 with TRBJ2-5; TRBD2 matches 8 bases. The length of the CDR3 is 15 residues. CDR1 is MNHEY and CDR2 is SVGAGI in the germline V gene. Losses at the gene ends were 2 bases for V and 5 bases for J; bases not matched to a gene: 7. The CDR3 reads CASSYRAGVLETQYF. The CDR3 DNA is TGTGCCAGCAGTTACCGAGCGGGAGTGCTTGAGACCCAGTACTTC.

The chain has TRBV6-1 and TRBJ2-3; 9 nucleotides line up with TRBD2. Germline CDR1 and CDR2: MNHNS and SASEGT. V lost 4 bases and J lost 0; bases outside the gene matches: 5. The CDR3 has 16 amino acids. In nucleotides, the CDR3 is TGTGCCAGCAGTGTCTTAGCGGGAGCAAGCACAGATACGCAGTATTTT. Amino acid sequence: CASSVLAGASTDTQYF.